The 21 T cell receptor beta chains below all came from one sample that was sequenced in a study of a mutant IDH1 vaccine in newly diagnosed glioma. These TCRs are of unknown antigen specificity. Indicated time point: week 11, during vaccination. Doses of 300 ug of mutant IDH1 20-mer peptide were given with topical imiquimod. The protocol was immunoSEQ multiplex PCR, while the TCRdb copy is restricted to in-frame clones and leaves out a portion. This sample yields about 64,000 clones, of which approximately 84% are seen a single time; 9% to 10% belongs to the top ten. This specimen was PBMCs, taken from a glioma patient whose treatment included an IDH1 peptide vaccine. The receptor set was obtained from a woman between 50 and 59 years old with glioma.

This chain uses TRBV7-8 with TRBJ1-6, with 7 bases aligning to TRBD1. Germline V gene data show CDR1 as SGHVS and CDR2 as FQNEAQ. V was clipped by 2 bases and J by 6 bases; unmatched bases: 7. The CDR3 covers 16 residues. The CDR3 loop reads CASSLQSTGPNSPLHF. As DNA, the CDR3 is TGTGCCAGCAGCTTACAGTCGACAGGGCCTAATTCACCCCTCCACTTT.

The genes are TRBV19 and TRBJ2-3; 9 nucleotides agree with TRBD1. V was clipped by 8 bases and J by 3 bases; unmatched bases: 3. CDR1 LNHDA and CDR2 SQIVND come from the germline V gene (reference sequence). This CDR3 has 13 residues. The CDR3 region is CASGTGNTDTQYF. The DNA for the CDR3 is TGTGCCAGTGGGACAGGGAATACAGATACGCAGTATTTT.

The genes are TRBV15 and TRBJ1-5; D might be TRBD1 (5 bases). Trimming took 0 bases from V and 6 from J, leaving 12 bases between them. Germline values: CDR1 LNHNV, CDR2 YYDKDF (reference sequence). This CDR3 region has 15 residues. The CDR3 loop reads CATSRERGAGQPQHF. CDR3 bases: TGTGCCACCAGCAGAGAACGAGGGGCGGGTCAGCCCCAGCATTTT.

CDR3 nucleotide sequence: TGTGCCACCAGCAGAGAAGATGGGGGACAGGGGAGAGATACGCAGTATTTT. Its translation is CATSREDGGQGRDTQYF. This chain uses TRBV15 with TRBJ2-3, with TRBD1 identical over 10 bases. Germline assignment: CDR1 LNHNV and CDR2 YYDKDF (reference sequence). The V gene end was trimmed by 0 bases and the J gene end by 5 bases; junction bases not matched to a gene: 8. The CDR3 extends over 17 amino acids.

V and J are TRBV9 and TRBJ2-7; D uncertain. The CDR3 has 14 residues. Between the trimmed V and J ends, which lost 0 bases and 7 bases, there was a span of 14 bases. Germline V gene sequence: CDR1 SGDLS, CDR2 YYNGEE. The CDR3 region is CASSVAPRALEQYF. CDR3 in DNA: TGTGCCAGCAGCGTAGCGCCTCGGGCCTTGGAGCAGTACTTC.

The rearrangement uses TRBV27 and TRBJ1-1, with TRBD1 matching over 7 bases. V lost 6 bases, J lost 7 bases, and 5 bases stayed unmatched. Germline loops: CDR1 MNHEY, CDR2 SMNVEV (reference sequence). The CDR3 contains 12 residues. The CDR3 reads CASSLRQGEAFF. The CDR3 coding sequence is TGTGCCAGCAGCCTTAGACAGGGTGAAGCTTTCTTT.

The rearrangement joins TRBV10-3 to TRBJ2-3, with D unclear. The V and J ends lost 7 bases and 2 bases respectively, with 16 bases between them. This CDR3 is 15 amino acids long. Germline loops: CDR1 ENHRY, CDR2 SYGVKD. This CDR3 reads CAITPGRMATDTQYF. Written as DNA, the CDR3 is TGTGCCATCACCCCGGGCAGGATGGCCACAGATACGCAGTATTTT.

The V and J genes are TRBV2 and TRBJ1-3; no clear D. The CDR3 consists of 11 residues. Germline V gene data show CDR1 as SNHLY and CDR2 as FYNNEI. Deletions cut 7 bases from V and 8 bases from J, with 9 bases between. For the CDR3, the DNA is TGTGCCAGCACTGGACGGGACACCATATATTTT. Protein: CASTGRDTIYF.

The rearrangement links TRBV7-2 to TRBJ2-4; D remains unclear. The germline V gene has CDR1 SGHTA and CDR2 FQGNSA. This CDR3 spans 15 amino acids. Trimming shortened V by 5 bases and J by 2 bases, and 13 bases separated the two germline ends. In DNA, the CDR3 is TGTGCCAGCAGCGACGCATGGATGTCCAAAAACATTCAGTACTTC. Residues: CASSDAWMSKNIQYF.

This chain uses TRBV29-1 with TRBJ1-1; D is unresolved. Germline loops: CDR1 SQVTM, CDR2 ANQGSEA. V shed 7 bases and J shed 10 bases, with 16 bases lying between them. The CDR3 spans 11 residues. The DNA of the CDR3 is TGCAGCGCTCTTGCCTCTCTGGGAGCTTTCTTT. It encodes CSALASLGAFF.

V gene TRBV4-1 combines with J gene TRBJ2-3; 10 bases are shared with TRBD2. Trimming removed 8 bases from V and 6 bases from J; junction bases left unmatched: 20. CDR1 MGHRA and CDR2 YSYEKL come from the germline V gene. The CDR3 runs 18 residues. CDR3 protein: CASGLIAGGYSEADTQYF. The CDR3 coding sequence is TGCGCCAGCGGACTGATAGCGGGGGGCTACTCCGAGGCGGATACGCAGTATTTT.

This sequence joins TRBV4-1 and TRBJ1-1; TRBD1 matches 7 bases. Germline CDR1 MGHRA, CDR2 YSYEKL. V trimming: 4 bases; J trimming: 1 base; junction bases outside the gene matches: 6. The CDR3 covers 15 residues. DNA for the CDR3: TGCGCCAGCAGCCTTCGACAGGGAGGGAACACTGAAGCTTTCTTT. Translation: CASSLRQGGNTEAFF.

CDR3 in DNA: TGTGCCAGCAGCCCCGGACAGGCGGTCTCCTACGAGCAGTACTTC. Its translation: CASSPGQAVSYEQYF. The V call is TRBV5-4, the J call TRBJ2-7, with 7 bases lining up with TRBD1. V gave up 4 bases and J gave up 0 bases; unmatched junction bases: 7. CDR1 is SGHNT and CDR2 is YYREEE in the germline V gene (reference sequence). The CDR3 runs 15 residues.

The V call is TRBV9, the J call TRBJ2-7; 7 nucleotides match TRBD1. There are 14 residues in the CDR3. From germline, CDR1 is SGDLS and CDR2 YYNGEE. J was trimmed by 0 bases and V by 5 bases; bases with no gene match: 5. The CDR3 loop is CASSWGTVSYEQYF. In nucleotides, the CDR3 is TGTGCCAGCAGTTGGGGGACAGTCTCCTACGAGCAGTACTTC.

The chain carries TRBV5-1 and TRBJ2-7, with 7 bases lining up with TRBD1. The junction had 7 bases not matched to a gene; V was cut back by 0 bases and J by 7 bases. From germline, CDR1 is SGHRS and CDR2 YFSETQ. The CDR3 loop spans 14 amino acids. CDR3 region: CASSLAQQGVEQYF. DNA of the CDR3: TGCGCCAGCAGCTTGGCACAGCAGGGGGTTGAGCAGTACTTC.

The chain combines TRBV4-3 with TRBJ1-2; tentatively, D is TRBD1 (5 bases). The V and J ends lost 2 bases and 4 bases respectively, with 17 bases between them. Germline V gives CDR1 LGHNA, CDR2 YSLEER. The length of the CDR3 is 16 residues. CDR3 in DNA: TGCGCCAGCAGCCAAAGGCCGAGGGACCCGCGCTATGGCTACACCTTC. Its protein product is CASSQRPRDPRYGYTF.

The V and J genes are TRBV19 and TRBJ1-4; 9 bases are a match to TRBD1. Looked up from germline, CDR1 is LNHDA and CDR2 is SQIVND (reference sequence). The length of the CDR3 is 15 residues. J was trimmed by 15 bases and V by 7 bases; bases with no gene match: 18. CDR3 loop: CASNQRSNDRGIVFF. The CDR3 DNA is TGTGCCAGTAACCAGAGGTCTAACGACAGGGGGATCGTGTTTTTT.

This CDR3 is CASSLQGGDTQYF. The CDR3 nucleotides read TGTGCCAGCAGCCTCCAAGGCGGGGATACGCAGTATTTT. The chain employs TRBV14 and TRBJ2-3; the D gene is possibly TRBD2 (5 bases). The length of the CDR3 is 13 residues. Trimming took off 4 bases at V and 6 bases at J, with 11 bases between the two ends. Germline values: CDR1 SGHDN, CDR2 FVKESK.

The genes are TRBV7-9 and TRBJ2-5; D call uncertain. The CDR3 sequence is 14 residues long. The germline CDR1 and CDR2 sequences are SEHNR and FQNEAQ (reference sequence). V shed 5 bases and J shed 4 bases, with 14 bases lying between them. CDR3 region: CASSHPLGRETQYF. CDR3 bases: TGTGCCAGCAGCCATCCCCTTGGCAGAGAGACCCAGTACTTC.

The V call is TRBV5-1, the J call TRBJ1-1; D gene uncertain. This CDR3 is built from 14 residues. V shed 0 bases and J shed 3 bases, with 9 bases lying between them. Germline V gene data show CDR1 as SGHRS and CDR2 as YFSETQ. CDR3 loop: CASSLGGGYTEAFF. DNA for the CDR3: TGCGCCAGCAGCTTGGGAGGAGGGTACACTGAAGCTTTCTTT.

The V and J genes are TRBV5-8 and TRBJ2-7; D is unclear. Germline V gene data show CDR1 as SGHTS and CDR2 as YDEGEE. Trimming took 6 bases from V and 1 from J, leaving 20 bases between them. This CDR3 has 16 residues. The CDR3 DNA reads as TGTGCCAGCATCGTAACTCCGGACCGCCGATCCTACGAGCAGTACTTC. The encoded protein is CASIVTPDRRSYEQYF.